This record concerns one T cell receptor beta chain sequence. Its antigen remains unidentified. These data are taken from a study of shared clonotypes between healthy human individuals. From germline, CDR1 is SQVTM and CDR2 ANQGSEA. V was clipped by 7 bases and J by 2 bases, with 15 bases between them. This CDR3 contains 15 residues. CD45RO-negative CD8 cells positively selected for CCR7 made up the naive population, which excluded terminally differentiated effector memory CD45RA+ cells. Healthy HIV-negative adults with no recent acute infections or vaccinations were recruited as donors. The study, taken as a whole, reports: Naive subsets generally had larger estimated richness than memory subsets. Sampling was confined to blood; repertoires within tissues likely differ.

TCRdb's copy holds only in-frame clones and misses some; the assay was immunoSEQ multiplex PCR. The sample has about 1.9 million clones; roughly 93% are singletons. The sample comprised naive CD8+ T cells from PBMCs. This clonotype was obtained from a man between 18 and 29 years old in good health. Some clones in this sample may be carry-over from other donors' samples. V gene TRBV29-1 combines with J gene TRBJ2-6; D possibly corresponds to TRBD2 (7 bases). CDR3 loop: CSALGGGAGANVLTF. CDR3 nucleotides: TGCAGCGCCCTGGGGGGGGGCGCTGGGGCCAACGTCCTGACTTTC.